In its sample, the clone carrying this T cell receptor beta chain was seen a few times. This entry belongs to a study of T cells after yellow fever vaccination. TCRdb itself ran the 5' RACE reads through MiXCR, one entry per CDR3 protein. The sample lists a few hundred thousand distinct CDR3 sequences, around 6.8% occurring once. The trim removed 4 bases at V and 6 bases at J, leaving 12 bases unmatched. Germline V gene sequence: CDR1 SGDLS, CDR2 YYNGEE. This CDR3 has 15 residues. The sequence derives from a man aged 18 to 29 who received the YFV17D yellow fever vaccine. The genes are TRBV9 and TRBJ2-7, with 8 positions matching TRBD2. Material: PBMCs, obtained 45 days after the first yellow fever vaccination. This chain's CDR3 is CASSNSGGRSSEQYF. CDR3 DNA sequence: TGTGCCAGCAGCAACTCGGGGGGGCGGTCTTCCGAGCAGTACTTC.